This T cell receptor beta chain stems from a study of blood T cell repertoires in COVID-19. Sequencing used immunoSEQ multiplex PCR; TCRdb keeps in-frame clones, though not all of them. The sample has about 40,000 clones; 85% to 95% are singletons. Germline-derived CDR1 and CDR2 are SGHAT and FQNNGV. CDR3 length: 15 residues. Deletions cut 2 bases from V and 7 bases from J, with 18 bases between. This chain joins TRBV11-2 and TRBJ2-7; D is perhaps TRBD2 (5 bases). Sequenced sample: peripheral blood. This clonotype was obtained from a man aged 45 to 65 with active COVID-19. CDR3 nucleotides: TGTGCCAGCAGCTTATCCCTAGCTCAGGCGGAGGAGCAGTACTTC. It yields the protein CASSLSLAQAEEQYF.